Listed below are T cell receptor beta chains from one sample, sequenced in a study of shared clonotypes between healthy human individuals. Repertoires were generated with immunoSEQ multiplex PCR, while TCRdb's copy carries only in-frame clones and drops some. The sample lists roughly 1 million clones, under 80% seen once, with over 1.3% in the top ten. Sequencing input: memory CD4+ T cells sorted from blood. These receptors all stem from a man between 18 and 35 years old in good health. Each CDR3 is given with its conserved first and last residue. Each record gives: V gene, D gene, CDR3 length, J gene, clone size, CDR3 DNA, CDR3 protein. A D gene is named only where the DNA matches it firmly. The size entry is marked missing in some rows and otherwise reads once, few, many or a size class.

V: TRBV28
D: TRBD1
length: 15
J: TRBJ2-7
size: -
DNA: TGTGCCAGCCGAGACGGGACAGGGTGGGCCTACGAGCAGTACTTC
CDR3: CASRDGTGWAYEQYF

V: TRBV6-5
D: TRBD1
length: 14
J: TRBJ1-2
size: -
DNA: TGTGCCAGCAGTTACACCGGGACAGGCTATGGCTACACCTTC
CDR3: CASSYTGTGYGYTF

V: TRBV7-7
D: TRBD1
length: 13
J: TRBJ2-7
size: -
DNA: TGTGCTAGCAGCCCCGACAGGGGGGACGAGCAGTACTTC
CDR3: CASSPDRGDEQYF

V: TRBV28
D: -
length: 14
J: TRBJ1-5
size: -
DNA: TGTGCCAGCACCTTGGGTAGGGGTTGGCAGCCCCAGCATTTT
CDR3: CASTLGRGWQPQHF

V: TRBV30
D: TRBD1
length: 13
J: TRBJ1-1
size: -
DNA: TGTGCCTGGGGGGGACAGAAAGGGACTGAAGCTTTCTTT
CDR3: CAWGGQKGTEAFF

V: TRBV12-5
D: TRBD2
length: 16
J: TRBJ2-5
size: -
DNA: TGTGCTAGTGGTCCCGCGGGTCTAGCGGGAGGCGAGACCCAGTACTTC
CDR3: CASGPAGLAGGETQYF

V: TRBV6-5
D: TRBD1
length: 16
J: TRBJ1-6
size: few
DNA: TGTGCCAGCAGTTGGGGACAGAGCTCCTATAATTCACCCCTCCACTTT
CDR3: CASSWGQSSYNSPLHF

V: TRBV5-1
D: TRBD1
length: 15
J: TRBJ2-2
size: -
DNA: TGCGCCAGCAGCCAGGACAGGCTAAACACCGGGGAGCTGTTTTTT
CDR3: CASSQDRLNTGELFF

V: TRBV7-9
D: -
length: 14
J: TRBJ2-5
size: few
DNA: TGTGCCAGCAGCCCGAGGGGGGCCCAAGAGACCCAGTACTTC
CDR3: CASSPRGAQETQYF

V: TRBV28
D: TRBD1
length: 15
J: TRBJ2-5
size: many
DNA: TGTGCCAGCAGACAGGGGAAGATGTGGCAGGAGACCCAGTACTTC
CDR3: CASRQGKMWQETQYF

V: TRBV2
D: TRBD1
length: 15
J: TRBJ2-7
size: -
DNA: TGTGCCAGCAGCGACATGGGACAGGGAAACTTCGAGCAGTACTTC
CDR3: CASSDMGQGNFEQYF

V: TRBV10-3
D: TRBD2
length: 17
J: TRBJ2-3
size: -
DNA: TGTGCCATCAGTGAGTCAGGGGCGGGGGGTCACACAGATACGCAGTATTTT
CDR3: CAISESGAGGHTDTQYF

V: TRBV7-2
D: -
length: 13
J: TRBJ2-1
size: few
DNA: TGTGCCAGCAGCTTAGATCGTGGCAATGAGCAGTTCTTC
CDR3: CASSLDRGNEQFF

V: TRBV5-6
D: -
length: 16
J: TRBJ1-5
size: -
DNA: TGTGCCAGCAGCTCCCGAGGTGCAGGGAGGAATCAGCCCCAGCATTTT
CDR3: CASSSRGAGRNQPQHF

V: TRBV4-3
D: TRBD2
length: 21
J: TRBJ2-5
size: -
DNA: TGCGCCAGCAGCCCTCGCCACAAGACTAGCGGGACTAGATCGCATGAGGAGACCCAGTACTTC
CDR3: CASSPRHKTSGTRSHEETQYF

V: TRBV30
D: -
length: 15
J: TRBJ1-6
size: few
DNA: TGTGCCTGGAGTGTACGGGGCCAAAGCCGATCACCCCTCCACTTT
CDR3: CAWSVRGQSRSPLHF

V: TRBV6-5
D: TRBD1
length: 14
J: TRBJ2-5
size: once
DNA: TGTGCCAGCAGTGAACAGGGGGGTACAGGGACCCAGTACTTC
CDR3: CASSEQGGTGTQYF

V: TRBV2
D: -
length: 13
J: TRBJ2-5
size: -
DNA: TGTGCCAACAAACGACAGGTCCAAGAGACCCAGTACTTC
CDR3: CANKRQVQETQYF

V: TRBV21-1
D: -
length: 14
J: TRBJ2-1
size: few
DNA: TGTGCCAGCAGCCCCCGAGGATCCTTCGGTGAGCAGTTCTTC
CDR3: CASSPRGSFGEQFF

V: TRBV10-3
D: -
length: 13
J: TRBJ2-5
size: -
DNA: TGTGCCATCGGAAGCTCAGTACAAGAGACCCAGTACTTC
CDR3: CAIGSSVQETQYF

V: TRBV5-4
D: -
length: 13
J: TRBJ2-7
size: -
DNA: TGTGCCAGCAGCTTGGGAGCCGGACCTGAGCAGTACTTC
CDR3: CASSLGAGPEQYF

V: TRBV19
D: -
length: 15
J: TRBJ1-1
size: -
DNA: TGTGCCAGTAGTGTGTGGGGGGATGTGGGCACTGAAGCTTTCTTT
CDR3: CASSVWGDVGTEAFF

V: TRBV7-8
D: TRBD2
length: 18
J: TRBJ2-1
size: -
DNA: TGTGCCAGCAGCTTAAGAACTCGGGGGGACCATCTCTACAATGAGCAGTTCTTC
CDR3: CASSLRTRGDHLYNEQFF

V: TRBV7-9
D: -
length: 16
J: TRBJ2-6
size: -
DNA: TGTGCCAGCAGCTCTCAGGCCGCCGCTGGGGCCAACGTCCTGACTTTC
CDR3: CASSSQAAAGANVLTF

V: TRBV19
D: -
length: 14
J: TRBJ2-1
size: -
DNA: TGTGCCACTACGGACCCTTTCGTACACAATGAGCAGTTCTTC
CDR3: CATTDPFVHNEQFF

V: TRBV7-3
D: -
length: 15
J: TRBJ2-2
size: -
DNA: TGTGCCAGCAGGCCCGGGACCTTGAACACCGGGGAGCTGTTTTTT
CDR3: CASRPGTLNTGELFF

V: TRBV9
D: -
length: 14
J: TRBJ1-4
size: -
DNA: TGTGCCAGCAGCGCTACCAAAGGGTCCGAAAAACTGTTTTTT
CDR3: CASSATKGSEKLFF

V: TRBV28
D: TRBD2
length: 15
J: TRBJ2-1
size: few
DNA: TGTGCCAGCAGCCCCCTGGGGGGGGTCTTCAATGAGCAGTTCTTC
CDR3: CASSPLGGVFNEQFF

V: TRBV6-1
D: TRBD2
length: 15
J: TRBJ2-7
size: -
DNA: TGTGCCAGCAGTGAAGGGAGCGGGGATACCTACGAGCAGTACTTC
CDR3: CASSEGSGDTYEQYF

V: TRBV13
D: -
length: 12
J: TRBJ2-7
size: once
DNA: TGTGCCAGCAGCCTCCGGATCTACGAGCAGTACTTC
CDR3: CASSLRIYEQYF

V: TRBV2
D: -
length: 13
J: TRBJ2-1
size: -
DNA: TGTGCCAGCAGCCTAAGGCCGTACAATGAGCAGTTCTTC
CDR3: CASSLRPYNEQFF

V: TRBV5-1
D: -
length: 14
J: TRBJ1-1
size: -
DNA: TGCGCCAGCAGTCCGGAGGGCCCCTCGACTGAAGCTTTCTTT
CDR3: CASSPEGPSTEAFF

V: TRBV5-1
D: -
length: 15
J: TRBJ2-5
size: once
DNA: TGCGCCAGCAGCTTGGCAGTGGAATTCGGTCAGACCCAGTACTTC
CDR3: CASSLAVEFGQTQYF

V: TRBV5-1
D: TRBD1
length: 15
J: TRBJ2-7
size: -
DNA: TGCGCCAGCAGCTTGGCGGGGACAGGGGGCCACGAGCAGTACTTC
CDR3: CASSLAGTGGHEQYF

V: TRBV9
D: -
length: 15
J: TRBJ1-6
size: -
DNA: TGTGCCAGCAGAACCGGGGCCAAATGGGACTCACCCCTCCACTTT
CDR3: CASRTGAKWDSPLHF

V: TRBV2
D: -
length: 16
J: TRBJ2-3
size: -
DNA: TGTGCCAGCAGTGAAGCAGGGGGACCATCCACAGATACGCAGTATTTT
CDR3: CASSEAGGPSTDTQYF

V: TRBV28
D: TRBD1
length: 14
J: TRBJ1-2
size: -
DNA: TGTGCCAGCAGGGAACCGGGACAGACCTATGGCTACACCTTC
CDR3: CASREPGQTYGYTF

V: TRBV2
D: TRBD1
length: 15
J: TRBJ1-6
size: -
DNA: TGTGCCAGCAGTGGGGTGGGACAGGGGGCTTCACCCCTCCACTTT
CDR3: CASSGVGQGASPLHF